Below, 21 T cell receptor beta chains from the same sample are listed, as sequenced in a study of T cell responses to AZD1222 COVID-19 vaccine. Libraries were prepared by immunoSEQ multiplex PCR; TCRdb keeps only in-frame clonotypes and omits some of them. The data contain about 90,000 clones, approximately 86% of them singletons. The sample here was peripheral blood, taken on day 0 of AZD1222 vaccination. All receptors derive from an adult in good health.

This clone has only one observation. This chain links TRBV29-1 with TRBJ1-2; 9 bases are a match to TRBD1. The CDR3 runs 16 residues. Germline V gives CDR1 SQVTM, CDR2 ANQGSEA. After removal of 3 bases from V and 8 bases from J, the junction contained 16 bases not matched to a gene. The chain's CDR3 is CSVDAGQGTTEGGYTF. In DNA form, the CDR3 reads TGCAGCGTTGATGCGGGACAGGGCACAACTGAAGGAGGCTACACCTTC.

CDR3 in DNA: TGTGCCACCAGTGAGATGGTTTGGGAGGGACTGTTTTTT. Encoded protein: CATSEMVWEGLFF. The genes are TRBV24-1 and TRBJ1-4; D is undetermined. Germline V gene data show CDR1 as KGHDR and CDR2 as SFDVKD. The CDR3 covers 13 residues. Trimming pared 4 bases from V and 13 bases from J, leaving 15 bases between.

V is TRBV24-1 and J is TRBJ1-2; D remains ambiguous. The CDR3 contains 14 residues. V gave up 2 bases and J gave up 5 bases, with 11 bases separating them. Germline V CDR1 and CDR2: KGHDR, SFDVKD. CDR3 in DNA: TGTGCCACCAGTGATTGGAAATTCGGATATGGCTACACCTTC. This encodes CATSDWKFGYGYTF.

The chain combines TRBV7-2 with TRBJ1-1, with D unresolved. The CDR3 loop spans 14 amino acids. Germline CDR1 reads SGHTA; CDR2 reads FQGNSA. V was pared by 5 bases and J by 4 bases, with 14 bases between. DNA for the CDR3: TGTGCCAGCAGCCCCCTCTACACACCCACTGAAGCTTTCTTT. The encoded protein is CASSPLYTPTEAFF.

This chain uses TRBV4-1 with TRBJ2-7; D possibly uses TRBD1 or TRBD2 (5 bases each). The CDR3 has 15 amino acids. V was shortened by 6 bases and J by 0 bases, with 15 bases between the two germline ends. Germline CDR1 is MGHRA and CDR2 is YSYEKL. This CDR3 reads CASRPAGASSYEQYF. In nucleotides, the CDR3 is TGCGCCAGCAGGCCTGCCGGGGCAAGCTCCTACGAGCAGTACTTC.

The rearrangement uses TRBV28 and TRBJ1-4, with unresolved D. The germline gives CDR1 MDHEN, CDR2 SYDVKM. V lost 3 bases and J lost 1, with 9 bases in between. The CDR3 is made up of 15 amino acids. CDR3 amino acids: CASSLRPRTNEKLFF. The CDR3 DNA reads TGTGCCAGCAGTTTGCGACCGAGAACTAATGAAAAACTGTTTTTT.

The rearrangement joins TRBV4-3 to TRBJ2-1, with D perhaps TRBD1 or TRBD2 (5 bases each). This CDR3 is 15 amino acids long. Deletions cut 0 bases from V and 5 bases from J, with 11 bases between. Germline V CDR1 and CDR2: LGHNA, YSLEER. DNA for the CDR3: TGCGCCAGCAGCCAAGATCGGGGCAGCCACAATGAGCAGTTCTTC. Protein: CASSQDRGSHNEQFF.

CDR3 bases: TGTGCCAGCAGCCCAAAGGGACTTCAGGAGACTGAAGCTTTCTTT. Translation gives CASSPKGLQETEAFF. The chain is built from TRBV5-4 and TRBJ1-1, with a possible D match to TRBD1 (5 bases). Germline V CDR1 and CDR2: SGHNT, YYREEE (reference sequence). V was shortened by 4 bases and J by 5 bases, with 18 bases between the two germline ends. The CDR3 extends over 15 amino acids.

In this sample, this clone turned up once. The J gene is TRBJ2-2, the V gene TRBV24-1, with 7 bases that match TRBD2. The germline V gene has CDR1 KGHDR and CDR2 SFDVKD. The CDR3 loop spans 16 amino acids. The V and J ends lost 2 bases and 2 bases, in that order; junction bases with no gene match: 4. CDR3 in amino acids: CATSDWSGTNTGELFF. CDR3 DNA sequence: TGTGCCACCAGTGATTGGAGCGGGACTAACACCGGGGAGCTGTTTTTT.

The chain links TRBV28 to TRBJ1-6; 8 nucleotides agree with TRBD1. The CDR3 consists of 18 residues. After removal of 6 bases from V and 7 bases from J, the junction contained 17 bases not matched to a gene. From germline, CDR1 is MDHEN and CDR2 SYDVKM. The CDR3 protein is CASSRIGTGAWVNSPLHF. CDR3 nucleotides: TGTGCCAGCAGCCGAATAGGGACAGGCGCTTGGGTCAATTCACCCCTCCACTTT.

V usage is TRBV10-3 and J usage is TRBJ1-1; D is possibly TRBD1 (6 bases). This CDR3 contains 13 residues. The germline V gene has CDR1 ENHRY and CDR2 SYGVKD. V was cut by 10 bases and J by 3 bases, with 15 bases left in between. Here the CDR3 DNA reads TGTGCCACTAGGTCGGGGGCGGACACTGAAGCTTTCTTT. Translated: CATRSGADTEAFF.

In nucleotides, the CDR3 is TGTGCCAGCAGTCCGGGACGGTCCTACAATGAGCAGTTCTTC. Translation gives CASSPGRSYNEQFF. The V call is TRBV27, the J call TRBJ2-1; D is possibly TRBD1 or TRBD2 (5 bases each). The CDR3 has 14 amino acids. The V gene lost 5 bases and the J gene lost 1 base, with 9 bases spanning the gap. Germline CDR1 MNHEY, CDR2 SMNVEV (reference sequence).

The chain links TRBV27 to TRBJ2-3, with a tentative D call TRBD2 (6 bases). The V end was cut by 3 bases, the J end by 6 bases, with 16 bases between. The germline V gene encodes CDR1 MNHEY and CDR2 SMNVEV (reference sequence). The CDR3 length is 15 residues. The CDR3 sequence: CASSLAAGRPDTQYF. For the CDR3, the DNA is TGTGCCAGCAGTTTGGCGGCGGGGAGGCCCGATACGCAGTATTTT.

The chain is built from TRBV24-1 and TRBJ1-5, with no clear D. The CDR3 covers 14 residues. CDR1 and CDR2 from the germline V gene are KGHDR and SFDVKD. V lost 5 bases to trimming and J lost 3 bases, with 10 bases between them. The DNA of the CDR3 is TGTGCCACCAGTGGTCGGCAATACAATCAGCCCCAGCATTTT. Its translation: CATSGRQYNQPQHF.

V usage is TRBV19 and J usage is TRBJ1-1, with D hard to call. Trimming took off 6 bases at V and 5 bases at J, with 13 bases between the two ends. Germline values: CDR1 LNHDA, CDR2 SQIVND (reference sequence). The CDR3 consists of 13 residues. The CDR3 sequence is CASSPTLRTEAFF. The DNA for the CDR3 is TGTGCCAGTAGCCCAACTCTCCGGACTGAAGCTTTCTTT. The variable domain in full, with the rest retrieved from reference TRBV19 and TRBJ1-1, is DGGITQSPKYLFRKEGQNVTLSCEQNLNHDAMYWYRQDPGQGLRLIYYSQIVNDFQKGDIAEGYSVSREKKESFPLTVTSAQKNPTAFYLCASSPTLRTEAFFGQGTRLTVV.

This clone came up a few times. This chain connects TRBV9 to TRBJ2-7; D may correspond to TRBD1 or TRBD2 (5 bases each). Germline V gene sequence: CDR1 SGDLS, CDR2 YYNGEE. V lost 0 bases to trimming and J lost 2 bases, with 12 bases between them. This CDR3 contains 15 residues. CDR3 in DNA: TGTGCCAGCAGCGTAGAAGGGGACCCTGCCTACGAGCAGTACTTC. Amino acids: CASSVEGDPAYEQYF.

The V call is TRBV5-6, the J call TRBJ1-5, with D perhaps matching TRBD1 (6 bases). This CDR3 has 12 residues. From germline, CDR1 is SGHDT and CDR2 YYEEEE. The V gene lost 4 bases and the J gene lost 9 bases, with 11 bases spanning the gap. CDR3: CASSQGHRPQHF. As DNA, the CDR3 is TGTGCCAGCAGCCAGGGACATCGGCCCCAGCATTTT.

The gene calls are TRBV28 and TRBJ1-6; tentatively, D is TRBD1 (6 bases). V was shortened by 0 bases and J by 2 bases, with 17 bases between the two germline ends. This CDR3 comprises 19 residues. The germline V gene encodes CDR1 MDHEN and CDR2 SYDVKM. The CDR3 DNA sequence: TGTGCCAGCAGTTTATGGGTCGGACAGTCTGACCCCTATAATTCACCCCTCCACTTT. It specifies CASSLWVGQSDPYNSPLHF.

CDR3 region: CASSTRQGVNNQPQHF. The CDR3 nucleotides are TGTGCCAGTAGTACCCGACAGGGGGTAAACAATCAGCCCCAGCATTTT. The rearrangement uses TRBV19 and TRBJ1-5; 9 bases map to TRBD1. The length of the CDR3 is 16 residues. The germline CDR1 and CDR2 sequences are LNHDA and SQIVND (reference sequence). V gave up 4 bases and J gave up 3 bases; unmatched junction bases: 7.

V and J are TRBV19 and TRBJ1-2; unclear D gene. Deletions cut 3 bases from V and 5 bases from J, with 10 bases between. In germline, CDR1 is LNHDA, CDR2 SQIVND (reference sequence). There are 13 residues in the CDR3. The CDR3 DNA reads TGTGCCAGTAGTATTTTGGTTCGTTATGGCTACACCTTC. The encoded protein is CASSILVRYGYTF.

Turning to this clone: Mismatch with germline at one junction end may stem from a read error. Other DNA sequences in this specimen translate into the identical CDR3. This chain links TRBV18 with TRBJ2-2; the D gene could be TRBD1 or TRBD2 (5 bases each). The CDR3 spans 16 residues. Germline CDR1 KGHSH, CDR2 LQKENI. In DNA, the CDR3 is TGTGCCAGCTCACCATCGGGGCACCTGAACACCGGGGAACTGTTTTTT. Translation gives CASSPSGHLNTGELFF.